Described below is a single T cell receptor beta chain sequence and its context. Losses at the gene ends were 6 bases for V and 8 bases for J; bases not matched to a gene: 8. In germline, CDR1 is MNHEY, CDR2 SVGAGI. There are 15 residues in the CDR3. This record comes from a study of T cell changes during pregnancy in multiple sclerosis. Data came from immunoSEQ multiplex PCR; TCRdb stores just in-frame clones and leaves some out. The table has tens of thousands of clones, 80% to 95% seen once. The sequencing here drew on peripheral blood, taken in the second trimester of pregnancy. The rearrangement uses TRBV6-5 and TRBJ2-1; TRBD2 matches 12 bases. The clonotype was recovered from a female donor with multiple sclerosis, enrolled in a pregnancy study. In DNA, the CDR3 is TGTGCCAGCAGCCCCGGACTAGCGGGAAAGTATGAGCAGTTCTTC. Protein product: CASSPGLAGKYEQFF.